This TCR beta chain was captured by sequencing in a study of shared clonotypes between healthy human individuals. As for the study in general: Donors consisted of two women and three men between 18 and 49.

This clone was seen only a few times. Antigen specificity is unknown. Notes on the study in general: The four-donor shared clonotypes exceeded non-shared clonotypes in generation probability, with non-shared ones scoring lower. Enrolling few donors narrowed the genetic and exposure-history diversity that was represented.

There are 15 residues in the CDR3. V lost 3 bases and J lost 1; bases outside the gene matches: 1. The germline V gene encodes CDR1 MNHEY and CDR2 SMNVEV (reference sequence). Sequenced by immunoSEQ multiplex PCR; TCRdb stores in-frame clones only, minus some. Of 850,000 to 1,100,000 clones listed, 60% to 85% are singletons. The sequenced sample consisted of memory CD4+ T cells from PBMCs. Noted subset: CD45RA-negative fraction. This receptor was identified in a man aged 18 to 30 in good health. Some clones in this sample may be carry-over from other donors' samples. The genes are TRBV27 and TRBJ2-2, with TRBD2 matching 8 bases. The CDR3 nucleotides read TGTGCCAGCAGTTTTAGCGGGGTGAACACCGGGGAGCTGTTTTTT. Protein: CASSFSGVNTGELFF.